This passage covers 9 T cell receptor beta chains from one sample sequenced in a study of blood T cell repertoires in COVID-19. Data came from immunoSEQ multiplex PCR; TCRdb stores just in-frame clones and leaves some out. This table has 150,000 to 200,000 clones, roughly 90% appearing once. Source material: PBMCs or T cells enriched from blood (not recorded which). Receptors were obtained from a woman between 18 and 29 years old who had recovered from COVID-19.

This chain connects TRBV18 to TRBJ2-5; 11 bases line up with TRBD2. The germline V gene has CDR1 KGHSH and CDR2 LQKENI. The CDR3 sequence is 17 residues long. J was trimmed by 4 bases and V by 3 bases; bases with no gene match: 10. CDR3 loop: CASSPKQTSGIGETQYF. DNA of the CDR3: TGTGCCAGCTCACCGAAACAGACTAGCGGGATTGGAGAGACCCAGTACTTC. Complete variable domain (other parts from reference TRBV18 and TRBJ2-5): NAGVMQNPRHLVRRRGQEARLRCSPMKGHSHVYWYRQLPEEGLKFMVYLQKENIIDESGMPKERFSAEFPKEGPSILRIQQVVRGDSAAYFCASSPKQTSGIGETQYFGPGTRLLVL.

The V call is TRBV19, the J call TRBJ2-3; 8 positions agree with TRBD1. V was pared by 3 bases and J by 0 bases, with 2 bases of the junction left unmatched. Germline loops: CDR1 LNHDA, CDR2 SQIVND (reference sequence). CDR3 length: 15 amino acids. CDR3 in amino acids: CASSIGQGSTDTQYF. The CDR3 nucleotides are TGTGCCAGTAGTATCGGACAGGGTAGCACAGATACGCAGTATTTT.

The chain recombines TRBV6-2 or TRBV6-3 with TRBJ2-5; TRBD1 is a possible D gene (5 bases). The CDR3 runs to 11 residues. CDR1 MNHEY and CDR2 SVGEGT come from the germline V gene. The V and J ends lost 5 bases and 7 bases respectively, with 8 bases between them. Written as DNA, the CDR3 is TGTGCCAGCAGTCGCCAGGGGACCCAGTACTTC. This encodes CASSRQGTQYF.

J is TRBJ1-6 and V is TRBV11-2, with 9 bases aligning to TRBD1. After removal of 5 bases from V and 10 bases from J, the junction contained 9 bases not matched to a gene. There are 15 residues in the CDR3. Germline CDR1 SGHAT, CDR2 FQNNGV. The CDR3 DNA is TGTGCCAGCAGCCGAAGGACAGGGGCGCCATCACCCCTCCACTTT. It specifies CASSRRTGAPSPLHF.

This rearrangement joins TRBV2 to TRBJ2-5; the D gene is possibly TRBD2 (6 bases). The CDR3 has 15 residues. V was pared by 4 bases and J by 4 bases, with 16 bases between. The germline CDR1 and CDR2 sequences are SNHLY and FYNNEI. CDR3 region: CASSGLPGRLETQYF. The CDR3 nucleotides are TGTGCCAGCAGTGGACTACCCGGGAGACTAGAGACCCAGTACTTC. The variable domain in full, with the rest retrieved from reference TRBV2 and TRBJ2-5, is EPEVTQTPSHQVTQMGQEVILRCVPISNHLYFYWYRQILGQKVEFLVSFYNNEISEKSEIFDDQFSVERPDGSNFTLKIRSTKLEDSAMYFCASSGLPGRLETQYFGPGTRLLVL.

CDR3 coding DNA: TGTGCCAGCTCACAGGGGGGGTTAGGCGGGTACAATGAGCAGTTCTTC. This sequence encodes CASSQGGLGGYNEQFF. The rearrangement uses TRBV5-4 and TRBJ2-1; maybe TRBD1 (8 bases). The CDR3 contains 16 residues. Germline lookup yields CDR1 SGHNT and CDR2 YYREEE (reference sequence). V lost 7 bases and J 4 bases, leaving 21 bases between the germline ends. Filled out from reference TRBV5-4 and TRBJ2-1, the complete variable domain reads ETGVTQSPTHLIKTRGQQVTLRCSSQSGHNTVSWYQQALGQGPQFIFQYYREEENGRGNFPPRFSGLQFPNYSSELNVNALELDDSALYLCASSQGGLGGYNEQFFGPGTRLTVL.

The genes are TRBV7-9 and TRBJ2-7, with a weak D call TRBD2 (6 bases). This CDR3 is built from 18 residues. The V gene's germline CDR1 is SEHNR and CDR2 FQNEAQ (reference sequence). V was clipped by 2 bases and J by 4 bases, with 24 bases between them. The CDR3 region is CASSLNPPGLLLNYEQYF. CDR3 DNA sequence: TGTGCCAGCAGCTTAAACCCCCCGGGACTCCTGCTAAATTACGAGCAGTACTTC.

This clone was observed a few times. As DNA, the CDR3 is TGTGCCAGCAGCCCACCGGGACAGGCTAACTATGGCTACACCTTC. Translation gives CASSPPGQANYGYTF. The chain joins TRBV7-9 to TRBJ1-2; 8 bases align to TRBD1. The CDR3 length is 15 residues. Germline V gives CDR1 SEHNR, CDR2 FQNEAQ (reference sequence). Trimming cost V 5 bases and J 0 bases; bases outside gene matches: 5.

The V call is TRBV6-5, the J call TRBJ1-6; no clear D. The V end was cut by 4 bases, the J end by 6 bases, with 13 bases between. Germline V gene sequence: CDR1 MNHEY, CDR2 SVGAGI. The CDR3 has 15 residues. Here the CDR3 reads CASSSPGALNSPLHF. The CDR3 DNA sequence: TGTGCCAGCAGTTCCCCGGGTGCCCTTAATTCACCCCTCCACTTT.